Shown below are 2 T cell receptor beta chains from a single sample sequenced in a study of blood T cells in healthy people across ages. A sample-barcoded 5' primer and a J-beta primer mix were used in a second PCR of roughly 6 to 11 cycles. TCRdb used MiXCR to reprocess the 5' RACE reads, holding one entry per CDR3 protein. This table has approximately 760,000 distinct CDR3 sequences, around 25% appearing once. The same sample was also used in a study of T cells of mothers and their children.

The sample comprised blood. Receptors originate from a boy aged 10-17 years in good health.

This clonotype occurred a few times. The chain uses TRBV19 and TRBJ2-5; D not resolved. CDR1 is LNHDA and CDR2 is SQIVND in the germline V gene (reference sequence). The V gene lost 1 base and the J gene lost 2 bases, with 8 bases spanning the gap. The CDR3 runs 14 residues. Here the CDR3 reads CASSIGGPQETQYF. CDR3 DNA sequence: TGTGCCAGTAGTATAGGAGGCCCTCAAGAGACCCAGTACTTC.

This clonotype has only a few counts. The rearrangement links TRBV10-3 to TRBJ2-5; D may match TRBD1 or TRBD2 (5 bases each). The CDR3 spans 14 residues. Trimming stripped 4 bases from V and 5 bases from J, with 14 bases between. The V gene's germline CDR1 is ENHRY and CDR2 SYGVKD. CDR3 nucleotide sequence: TGTGCCATCAGTGGGGATTCGGGGCGGGAGACCCAGTACTTC. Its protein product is CAISGDSGRETQYF.